This TCR beta chain was sequenced during a study of blood T cell repertoires in COVID-19. Germline values: CDR1 ENHRY, CDR2 SYGVKD. Trimming removed 4 bases from V and 4 bases from J; junction bases left unmatched: 8. The CDR3 covers 16 residues. Profiled with immunoSEQ multiplex PCR; TCRdb holds only in-frame clones, not every one. Altogether around 310,000 clones are present, 85% to 90% being singletons, with the ten largest covering about 8.4%. The clonotype originates from a woman aged 25-40 years who had recovered from COVID-19. The chain uses TRBV10-3 and TRBJ1-2; 11 bases match TRBD1. Sample: PBMCs or T cells enriched from blood (not recorded which). Here the CDR3 reads CAISGGTGGNLYGYTF. As DNA, the CDR3 is TGTGCCATCAGTGGCGGGACAGGGGGGAACCTCTATGGCTACACCTTC.